The source of this T cell receptor beta chain is a study of response to subunit inactivated influenza vaccine. Study-wide results and caveats: Researchers suggested that each seasonal influenza vaccination recruits few new T cells.

This clonotype was counted many times. The antigen is undetermined. In TCRdb, the RT-PCR reads were re-called with MiXCR into one record per CDR3 protein. The sample has over 450,000 distinct CDR3 sequences, roughly 13% seen once. The receptor was isolated from a man between 50 and 59 years old who received an inactivated influenza vaccine. This material consisted of PBMCs from blood, taken 40 to 50 days after vaccination.

CDR3: CASSIRGWTDTQYF. In nucleotides, the CDR3 is TGTGCCAGTAGTATCCGTGGCTGGACAGATACGCAGTATTTT. The chain uses TRBV19 and TRBJ2-3; D is unresolved. CDR1 and CDR2 from the germline V gene are LNHDA and SQIVND (reference sequence). V was trimmed by 3 bases and J by 3 bases, leaving 10 bases between them. The CDR3 has 14 residues.